This passage covers 8 T cell receptor beta chains from one sample sequenced in a study of T-cell memory formation after mild COVID-19. TCRdb re-analysed the 5' RACE reads in MiXCR, keeping a single row per CDR3 protein. The data show over 35,000 distinct CDR3 sequences, with 8.5% to 10% seen just once and roughly 10% held by the top ten. Sequencing was performed on PBMCs or a T cell subset sorted from them (not recorded which). These receptors were collected from an adult woman who had mild COVID-19 (a few samples of this study predate the infection). Cell type and time point are not known.

This clonotype showed up just a few times. This chain links TRBV18 with TRBJ2-1; D unclear. The germline V gene encodes CDR1 KGHSH and CDR2 LQKENI. V was clipped by 3 bases and J by 5 bases, with 8 bases between them. The CDR3 sequence is 13 residues long. The CDR3 DNA reads TGTGCCAGCTCACCTCGAGGCGACAATGAGCAGTTCTTC. It yields the protein CASSPRGDNEQFF.

The J gene is TRBJ1-4, the V gene TRBV20-1; 8 nucleotides line up with TRBD1. After removal of 2 bases from V and 7 bases from J, the junction contained 6 bases not matched to a gene. The CDR3 is 14 residues long. Germline CDR1 is DFQATT and CDR2 is SNEGSKA (reference sequence). The CDR3 nucleotides are TGCAGTGCTAGACCAGGGGGCGTTGGTGAAAAACTGTTTTTT. Translating it yields CSARPGGVGEKLFF.

The chain employs TRBV6-5 and TRBJ1-1; no firm D call. Germline V CDR1 and CDR2: MNHEY, SVGAGI. The CDR3 length is 14 residues. Trimming cost V 6 bases and J 1 base, with 12 bases left between them. The CDR3 sequence: CASRTRRTNTEAFF. CDR3 coding DNA: TGTGCCAGCAGAACGAGACGGACGAACACTGAAGCTTTCTTT.

V usage is TRBV20-1 and J usage is TRBJ1-1; TRBD1 matches at 9 bases. The trim removed 3 bases at V and 6 bases at J, leaving 8 bases unmatched. This CDR3 is built from 14 residues. The germline V gene has CDR1 DFQATT and CDR2 SNEGSKA (reference sequence). The CDR3 DNA follows: TGCAGTGCTAGCACCGGGACAGGGCACCCTGAAGCTTTCTTT. The encoded protein is CSASTGTGHPEAFF.

There are many counts of this clonotype. The CDR3 sequence is CSVGVFSYEQYF. The CDR3 DNA reads TGCAGCGTTGGAGTTTTCTCCTACGAGCAGTACTTC. This chain links TRBV29-1 with TRBJ2-7; D gene ambiguous. Germline V lookup: CDR1 SQVTM, CDR2 ANQGSEA. The V and J ends lost 4 bases and 0 bases respectively, with 7 bases between them. This CDR3 has 12 residues.

In this sample, this clonotype turned up a few times. This chain connects TRBV20-1 to TRBJ1-1; D might be TRBD1 (5 bases). The V end was cut by 3 bases, the J end by 0 bases, with 14 bases between. The CDR3 consists of 15 residues. Germline V gives CDR1 DFQATT, CDR2 SNEGSKA (reference sequence). CDR3 sequence: CSARGSGFMNTEAFF. The CDR3 DNA reads as TGCAGTGCTAGGGGATCAGGGTTCATGAACACTGAAGCTTTCTTT.

Many counts were recorded for this clonotype. This rearrangement joins TRBV6-2 or TRBV6-3 to TRBJ2-1; D is perhaps TRBD1 (5 bases). Germline CDR1 reads MNHEY; CDR2 reads SVGEGT. CDR3 size: 14 residues. The V end lost 6 bases, the J end lost 6 bases, and 15 bases lay between the germline ends. The chain's CDR3 is CASRKTVYLNEQFF. For the CDR3, the DNA is TGTGCCAGCAGGAAGACAGTGTACCTCAATGAGCAGTTCTTC.

This sequence joins TRBV25-1 and TRBJ2-7; D assignment may be TRBD1 or TRBD2 (6 bases each). The germline V gene has CDR1 MGHDK and CDR2 SYGVNS. The CDR3 contains 15 residues. Between the trimmed V and J ends, which lost 2 bases and 4 bases, there was a span of 15 bases. The CDR3 reads CASSEGAGHLYEQYF. CDR3 sequence (DNA): TGTGCCAGCAGTGAAGGGGCGGGACACCTATACGAGCAGTACTTC.